This TCR beta chain comes out of a study of T-cell reconstitution after alpha-beta-depleted transplantation in children. Whole-study results and caveats: T cells produced anew were the main source of T-cell counts and diversity one year after transplant. Reportedly, alpha-beta T cells present about two months post-transplant originated from several hundred expanded clones of graft origin. Several patients had high TCRbeta diversity at day 60; it came from surviving recipient T cells and thymic progenitors.

Notes on this clonotype: Antigen unknown.

This sample's TCRbeta library carried unique molecular identifier barcodes. TCRdb reanalysed the PCR reads using MiXCR and keeps one entry per CDR3 protein. The sample consists of 900,000 or so distinct CDR3 sequences, 15% to 20% of them appearing once. The sequence was collected from a male patient younger than 18 who had a stem cell transplant for acute lymphoblastic leukemia, so the T cells may come from the graft donor. The sample consisted of PBMCs, mostly from graft donor cells, taken 360 days after TCRalphabeta/CD19-depleted stem cell transplant.

The CDR3, as DNA: TGTGCCAGCGAAACCCTAGCGGCGTTCTCCTACGAGCAGTACTTC. It encodes CASETLAAFSYEQYF. This chain joins TRBV7-9 and TRBJ2-7; 7 nucleotides match TRBD2. The V gene end was trimmed by 8 bases and the J gene end by 0 bases; junction bases not matched to a gene: 10. Germline loops: CDR1 SEHNR, CDR2 FQNEAQ (reference sequence). There are 15 residues in the CDR3.